Listed below are T cell receptor beta chains from one sample, sequenced in a study of patients and donors after allogeneic stem cell transplantation. TCRdb redid the calling of the RT-PCR reads with MiXCR, one entry per CDR3 protein. In the table there are roughly 940,000 distinct CDR3 sequences, roughly 18% of which are singletons. The sequencing sample was made of blood, either unsorted or a sorted T cell fraction (not recorded which). These receptors originate from a human donor who was either an allogeneic HSCT recipient or a stem cell or donor lymphocyte infusion donor (not recorded which). It is not recorded whose cells these are; they may come from a transplant donor. Both conserved end residues are part of each CDR3. The order of the fields is CDR3 DNA, CDR3 protein, clone size, V gene, D gene, J gene. D genes are given only for firm matches. Some rows mark clone size as missing; the rest say once, few, many or name a class of expanded clone.

TGTGCTAGTGGCGGGACACCCTACACCGGGGAGCTGTTTTTT | CASGGTPYTGELFF | - | TRBV12-5 | - | TRBJ2-2
TGCAGCGTTGAAACAGGGTTGTCTAGCGGGCCAGGGACCCAGTACTTC | CSVETGLSSGPGTQYF | few | TRBV29-1 | TRBD2 | TRBJ2-5
TGCAGTGCTAGAGTGGCTAGCGGGGAGTTCTTC | CSARVASGEFF | few | TRBV20-1 | TRBD2 | TRBJ2-1
TGTGCCAGCAGCTTAATCGGGCTAGCGGTGGGAACCGGGGAGCTGTTTTTT | CASSLIGLAVGTGELFF | - | TRBV7-2 | TRBD2 | TRBJ2-2
TGCAGTGCCCCAGGTGGCAGGGGAGACGGGGGCTACACCTTC | CSAPGGRGDGGYTF | - | TRBV20-1 | - | TRBJ1-2
TGTGCCAGCAGCTTGGGTACAGGGTCGCCAGACGAGCAGTACTTC | CASSLGTGSPDEQYF | - | TRBV5-4 | - | TRBJ2-7
TGTGCCAGCAGTGATGACCCTCGCCTAGCGGGAGAACACGAGCAGTACTTC | CASSDDPRLAGEHEQYF | few | TRBV25-1 | TRBD2 | TRBJ2-7
TGTGCCAGCAGCTTTAGACAACAGAACACTGAAGCTTTCTTT | CASSFRQQNTEAFF | - | TRBV7-8 | - | TRBJ1-1
TGCGCCAGCAGCTTAAGTCCGGGACAGGGAAACTATGGCTACACCTTC | CASSLSPGQGNYGYTF | few | TRBV5-1 | TRBD1 | TRBJ1-2
TGTGCCAGCAGTTTAAGGGGTGACAATTCACCCCTCCACTTT | CASSLRGDNSPLHF | - | TRBV12-3/TRBV12-4 | - | TRBJ1-6
TGCGCCAGCAGCTCTCGACTAGCGGGACTCCCAGTTCGGAGCAATGAGCAGTTCTTC | CASSSRLAGLPVRSNEQFF | few | TRBV5-1 | TRBD2 | TRBJ2-1
TGTGCCAGCAGCCCCACCGCTTTCGAGCAGTACTTC | CASSPTAFEQYF | few | TRBV12-3/TRBV12-4 | - | TRBJ2-7
TGTGCCAGCAGTGGCATAACTACGAACACAGATACGCAGTATTTT | CASSGITTNTDTQYF | - | TRBV2 | - | TRBJ2-3
TGTGCCAGCAGTCAAATGACTTCTGCCCAGTACTTC | CASSQMTSAQYF | - | TRBV6-2/TRBV6-3 | - | TRBJ2-5
TGTGCCAGCAGCTCCGGGACAGAGGCGACTGAAGCTTTCTTT | CASSSGTEATEAFF | - | TRBV7-6 | TRBD1 | TRBJ1-1
TGCGCCAGCAGCCAAGCGGGAGAGCGGGGCTACACCTTC | CASSQAGERGYTF | - | TRBV4-3 | - | TRBJ1-2
TGTGCCAGCAGGGTACAGGGGGCTTACACTGAAGCTTTCTTT | CASRVQGAYTEAFF | - | TRBV6-1 | TRBD1 | TRBJ1-1
TGTGCCAGCAGTTACGAAAACTACGAGCAGTACTTC | CASSYENYEQYF | - | TRBV6-6 | - | TRBJ2-7
TGTGCCAGCTCACAAGACAGGGGTCGAAATCAGCCCCAGCATTTT | CASSQDRGRNQPQHF | many | TRBV18 | TRBD1 | TRBJ1-5
TGTGCCAGCAGTTCCCAGCCGGACCGAGTCTACAATGAGCAGTTCTTC | CASSSQPDRVYNEQFF | few | TRBV2 | - | TRBJ2-1
TGCAGTGCTCTGTCTGAAACAGGGGGCGGTAGTACCCAGTACTTC | CSALSETGGGSTQYF | - | TRBV20-1 | TRBD1 | TRBJ2-5
TGTGCCAGTAGTATAGATGAAGGGCGTTATGAGCAGTTCTTC | CASSIDEGRYEQFF | once | TRBV19 | - | TRBJ2-1
TGTGCCAGCAGCTTACCCCGGGACAGGGTAAGCGAGCAGTACTTC | CASSLPRDRVSEQYF | few | TRBV7-9 | TRBD1 | TRBJ2-7
TGTGCCAGCTCACCAGTCGAAGCCTACGAGCAGTACTTC | CASSPVEAYEQYF | few | TRBV18 | - | TRBJ2-7
TGCAGTGCTAGGGTAGCTCAAACTACCGACAATGAGCAGTTCTTC | CSARVAQTTDNEQFF | - | TRBV20-1 | - | TRBJ2-1
TGTGCCAGCAGCTTATCACGACTAGCGGGTCGATCCTACGAGCAGTACTTC | CASSLSRLAGRSYEQYF | - | TRBV7-2 | TRBD2 | TRBJ2-7
TGTGCCAGCAGTTTGAACAGGGCGTCAAACACCATATATTTT | CASSLNRASNTIYF | few | TRBV12-3/TRBV12-4 | - | TRBJ1-3
TGTGCCAGCAGTGATACGAAGGGGGTTCCTGAAGCTTTCTTT | CASSDTKGVPEAFF | many | TRBV25-1 | - | TRBJ1-1
TGCAGTGCTAGAGTGGAACAGAACTATGGCTACACCTTC | CSARVEQNYGYTF | - | TRBV20-1 | - | TRBJ1-2
TGTGCCAGCAGACCGGGACAAAGGACCTACGAGCAGTACTTC | CASRPGQRTYEQYF | - | TRBV6-1 | - | TRBJ2-7
TGTGCCATCAGTGACCGGACTAGCGGGGGCAAAGAGACCCAGTACTTC | CAISDRTSGGKETQYF | few | TRBV10-3 | TRBD2 | TRBJ2-5
TGTGCCACCAGCAGAGTCCTAGGAGGTTTAGGCGATGAGCAGTTCTTC | CATSRVLGGLGDEQFF | - | TRBV15 | - | TRBJ2-1
TGCAGTGGGTGGACAGGCTCCTACAATGAGCAGTTCTTC | CSGWTGSYNEQFF | - | TRBV20-1 | TRBD1 | TRBJ2-1
TGCAGTGCTAGAGCGGTCTACGAGCAGTACTTC | CSARAVYEQYF | - | TRBV20-1 | - | TRBJ2-7
TGTGCCAGCAGCATAGCGGGGGGGCAACAAGAGACCCAGTACTTC | CASSIAGGQQETQYF | - | TRBV11-2 | TRBD2 | TRBJ2-5
TGTGCCAGCAGCTTATTAGGGCGGAACACTGAAGCTTTCTTT | CASSLLGRNTEAFF | - | TRBV7-3 | - | TRBJ1-1
TGCGCCAGCAGCTTAGGGTTCCCTGAAGCTTTCTTT | CASSLGFPEAFF | - | TRBV5-1 | - | TRBJ1-1
TGTGCCAGCAGTTACGTCTCTGTGCTGGGGGGGCGCGTCGCCTACGAGCAGTACTTC | CASSYVSVLGGRVAYEQYF | - | TRBV6-5 | - | TRBJ2-7
TGTGCCAGCGAGGACAGGGTGAACACCGGGGAGCTGTTTTTT | CASEDRVNTGELFF | few | TRBV12-3/TRBV12-4 | TRBD1 | TRBJ2-2
TGCAGTGCTAGCCTGCGGACTAGCGGACAAAACATTCAGTACTTC | CSASLRTSGQNIQYF | - | TRBV20-1 | TRBD2 | TRBJ2-4
TGTGCCAGCAGCCCCTCCCCTGCGAGCAATCAGCCCCAGCATTTT | CASSPSPASNQPQHF | many | TRBV5-6 | - | TRBJ1-5
TGTGCCAGCAGCTCGACACCACTTAGCACAGATACGCAGTATTTT | CASSSTPLSTDTQYF | - | TRBV7-8 | - | TRBJ2-3
TGCAGTGCTAGAAAATCGGGGGGGCCCCAGCATTTT | CSARKSGGPQHF | - | TRBV20-1 | - | TRBJ1-5
TGTGCCAGCAGCTTGGGGTCAGGGGGTCGGCTTAGCAATCAGCCCCAGCATTTT | CASSLGSGGRLSNQPQHF | - | TRBV11-2 | TRBD1 | TRBJ1-5
TGCAGTGCTCGGCGCGGAGAGGGGTTCTACGAGCAGTACTTC | CSARRGEGFYEQYF | few | TRBV20-1 | - | TRBJ2-7
TGTGCCAGTAGTCGCCAGGGGCCCCCCAGCGAGCAGTACTTC | CASSRQGPPSEQYF | - | TRBV19 | - | TRBJ2-7
TGCAGTGCTAGAATAAGACAGGGGCGCTACTACGAGCAGTACTTC | CSARIRQGRYYEQYF | - | TRBV20-1 | TRBD1 | TRBJ2-7
TGTGCCACCACCGGATCGGGGGCAGGTACTGAAGCTTTCTTT | CATTGSGAGTEAFF | few | TRBV3-1 | - | TRBJ1-1
TGTGCCAGCAGCTCACCCAAACGACGCGGGGGGTTATACAATGAGCAGTTCTTC | CASSSPKRRGGLYNEQFF | many | TRBV11-2 | TRBD2 | TRBJ2-1
TGTGCCAGCAGCTTAGAAGTCGGCTTAAACACTGAAGCTTTCTTT | CASSLEVGLNTEAFF | - | TRBV7-8 | - | TRBJ1-1
TGTGCCATCCAGACAGGTGATAATGAAAAACTGTTTTTT | CAIQTGDNEKLFF | - | TRBV28 | - | TRBJ1-4
TGTGCCAGCTCACCACGGCTCTCTGGGACAGGGGAGGAGACCCAGTACTTC | CASSPRLSGTGEETQYF | - | TRBV18 | TRBD1 | TRBJ2-5
TGCAGTGCTTCTGGACAGCAAGAAGCTTTCTTT | CSASGQQEAFF | few | TRBV20-1 | - | TRBJ1-1